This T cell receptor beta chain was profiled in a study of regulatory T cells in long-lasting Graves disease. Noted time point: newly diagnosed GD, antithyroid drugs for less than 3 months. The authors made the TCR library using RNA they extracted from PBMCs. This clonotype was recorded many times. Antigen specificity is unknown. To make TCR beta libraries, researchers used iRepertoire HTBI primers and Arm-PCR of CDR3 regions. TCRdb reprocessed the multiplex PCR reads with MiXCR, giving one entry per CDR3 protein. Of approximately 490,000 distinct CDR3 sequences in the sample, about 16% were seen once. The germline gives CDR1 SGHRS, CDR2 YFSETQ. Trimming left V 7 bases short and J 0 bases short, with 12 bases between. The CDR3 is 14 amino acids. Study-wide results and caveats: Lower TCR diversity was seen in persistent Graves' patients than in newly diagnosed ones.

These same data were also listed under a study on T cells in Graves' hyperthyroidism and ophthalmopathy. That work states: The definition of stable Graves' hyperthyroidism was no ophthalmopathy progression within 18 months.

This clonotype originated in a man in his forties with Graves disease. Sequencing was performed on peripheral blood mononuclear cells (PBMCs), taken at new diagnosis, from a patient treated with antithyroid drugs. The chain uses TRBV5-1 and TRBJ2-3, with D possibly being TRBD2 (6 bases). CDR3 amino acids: CASLAGTSTDTQYF. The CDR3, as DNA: TGCGCCAGCTTGGCGGGAACTAGCACAGATACGCAGTATTTT.